The next 3 T cell receptor beta chains were all read from a single sample in a study of blood T cell repertoires in COVID-19. Libraries were prepared by immunoSEQ multiplex PCR; TCRdb keeps only in-frame clonotypes and omits some of them. The sample contains about 150,000 clones, 70% to 90% of which appear only once. The specimen sequenced was peripheral blood. Receptor source: a woman in her fifties or sixties with COVID-19, enrolled during active disease.

This chain joins TRBV19 and TRBJ1-5, with D perhaps matching TRBD1 (5 bases). The V gene's germline CDR1 is LNHDA and CDR2 SQIVND (reference sequence). Trimming shortened V by 5 bases and J by 6 bases, and 17 bases separated the two germline ends. CDR3 length: 15 residues. CDR3 sequence: CASSFSQGRLQPQHF. CDR3 nucleotides: TGTGCCAGTAGTTTCTCCCAGGGAAGGCTTCAGCCCCAGCATTTT. Complete variable domain (other parts from reference TRBV19 and TRBJ1-5): DGGITQSPKYLFRKEGQNVTLSCEQNLNHDAMYWYRQDPGQGLRLIYYSQIVNDFQKGDIAEGYSVSREKKESFPLTVTSAQKNPTAFYLCASSFSQGRLQPQHFGDGTRLSIL.

The V call is TRBV19, the J call TRBJ2-7; 13 bases are a match to TRBD2. This CDR3 comprises 19 residues. Germline CDR1 reads LNHDA; CDR2 reads SQIVND (reference sequence). V was clipped by 5 bases and J by 6 bases; unmatched bases: 19. CDR3 protein: CASSGLTGYWTSGRREQYF. The CDR3 bases are TGTGCCAGTAGTGGTCTCACAGGTTATTGGACTAGCGGGAGACGCGAGCAGTACTTC.

The V and J genes are TRBV9 and TRBJ2-7; the match to TRBD1 covers 11 bases. The CDR3 spans 15 residues. The V and J ends lost 3 bases and 7 bases, in that order; junction bases with no gene match: 9. Per the germline V gene, CDR1 is SGDLS and CDR2 is YYNGEE. The CDR3 sequence is CASSEIGQGANEQYF. The CDR3 DNA reads as TGTGCCAGCAGCGAAATCGGACAGGGGGCTAATGAGCAGTACTTC.